This T cell receptor (beta chain) was captured in a study of blood T cell repertoires in COVID-19. Study information: The origin of the acute and convalescent COVID-19 samples was the United States, Italy and Spain. From T cells, B-cell-depleted T cells, or PBMCs came the material, which was cDNA or gDNA.

Only one count was recorded for this clone. The CDR3 runs to 14 residues. V dropped 2 bases and J dropped 4 bases, with 9 bases sitting between them. From germline, CDR1 is SGHDN and CDR2 FVKESK. The authors' processing: Amplification from reference gene primers served as the basis for estimated nucleated cell counts. Sequenced by immunoSEQ multiplex PCR; TCRdb stores in-frame clones only, minus some. V and J calls and clone size come straight from that table; D and trimming were deduced from the DNA. The table records about 180,000 clones, roughly 86% of them present only once. This receptor was taken from a man between 35 and 55 years old with active or convalescent COVID-19. The chain recombines TRBV14 with TRBJ2-1; perhaps TRBD1 as D (6 bases). The sample consisted of peripheral blood. The CDR3: CASSQTGQYNEQFF. Here the CDR3 DNA reads TGTGCCAGCAGCCAAACCGGACAGTACAATGAGCAGTTCTTC.